Following are 27 T cell receptor beta chains from one sample sequenced in a study of blood T cells in healthy people across ages. The use of a sample-barcoded 5' primer and a J-beta primer mix characterized a second PCR of roughly 6 to 12 cycles. One entry per CDR3 protein, called by TCRdb with MiXCR from the 5' RACE reads. Of 800,000 or so distinct CDR3 sequences in the sample, roughly 25% were seen once. This sample also belongs to another study, concerning T cells of mothers and their children.

Sequencing was done on a sample of blood. All receptors derive from a boy aged 10-17 years in good health.

CDR3 sequence reads: CASSLSTGTLAKNIQYF. As DNA, the CDR3 is TGTGCCAGCAGTTTATCCACCGGCACCCTAGCCAAAAACATTCAGTACTTC. The rearrangement joins TRBV28 to TRBJ2-4, with unresolved D. Germline CDR1 reads MDHEN; CDR2 reads SYDVKM. CDR3 length: 17 residues. Trimming stripped 1 base from V and 0 bases from J, with 13 bases between.

The gene calls are TRBV19 and TRBJ1-5, with 10 bases aligning to TRBD1. Trimming cost V 4 bases and J 4 bases; bases outside gene matches: 7. Germline lookup yields CDR1 LNHDA and CDR2 SQIVND (reference sequence). The CDR3 loop spans 16 amino acids. The chain's CDR3 is CASSKDPGQGNQPQHF. DNA for the CDR3: TGTGCCAGTAGTAAAGACCCGGGACAGGGGAATCAGCCCCAGCATTTT.

This clonotype appeared a few times. This chain links TRBV27 with TRBJ2-7; D is uncertain. Germline V gene lookup returns CDR1 MNHEY and CDR2 SMNVEV (reference sequence). This CDR3 is 14 amino acids long. Trimming took off 5 bases at V and 3 bases at J, with 14 bases between the two ends. CDR3 coding DNA: TGTGCCAGCAGTGAGATGGGTGGATACTACGAGCAGTACTTC. This sequence encodes CASSEMGGYYEQYF.

The chain links TRBV7-8 to TRBJ2-1; 12 bases map to TRBD2. CDR3 length: 16 amino acids. CDR1 is SGHVS, CDR2 FQNEAQ, per germline. Trimming cost V 7 bases and J 2 bases; bases outside gene matches: 6. The CDR3 bases are TGTGCCAGCATAGGGACTAGCGGGTCTACCTACAATGAGCAGTTCTTC. It codes for CASIGTSGSTYNEQFF.

This chain uses TRBV9 with TRBJ2-5; perhaps TRBD2 as D (5 bases). The length of the CDR3 is 15 residues. V lost 4 bases and J 2 bases, leaving 15 bases between the germline ends. CDR1 is SGDLS and CDR2 is YYNGEE in the germline V gene. The CDR3 DNA reads TGTGCCAGCAGCCGATCCTGGACTGTTCAAGAGACCCAGTACTTC. It codes for CASSRSWTVQETQYF.

A few counts support this clonotype. The chain links TRBV2 to TRBJ1-2, with D perhaps TRBD1 (6 bases). Germline assignment: CDR1 SNHLY and CDR2 FYNNEI. V dropped 7 bases and J dropped 4 bases, with 10 bases sitting between them. CDR3 length: 12 residues. CDR3 protein: CASNGGPYGYTF. CDR3 bases: TGTGCCAGCAATGGGGGGCCCTATGGCTACACCTTC.

This clonotype was seen only once. The CDR3 region has the DNA TGTGCCAGCAGCCCCCCACTAGCGGGAGACGAGCAGTTCTTC. Protein sequence: CASSPPLAGDEQFF. The gene calls are TRBV7-9 and TRBJ2-1; 11 bases are shared with TRBD2. The CDR3 spans 14 residues. J lost 10 bases, V lost 5 bases, and 7 bases had no gene match. CDR1 SEHNR and CDR2 FQNEAQ come from the germline V gene (reference sequence).

The V gene is TRBV12-3 or TRBV12-4, the J gene TRBJ2-4, with TRBD1 as a possible D gene (5 bases). V was clipped by 3 bases and J by 8 bases, with 14 bases between them. This CDR3 has 14 residues. The chain's CDR3 is CASSFSRVQDIQYF. CDR3 sequence (DNA): TGTGCCAGCAGTTTTTCCAGGGTCCAGGACATTCAGTACTTC.

V and J are TRBV4-1 and TRBJ2-1, with D perhaps matching TRBD1 or TRBD2 (5 bases each). This CDR3 region has 17 residues. V was clipped by 7 bases and J by 6 bases, with 25 bases between them. Germline CDR1 and CDR2: MGHRA and YSYEKL. In nucleotides, the CDR3 is TGCGCCAGCATAAGGGACCATCACGCTAATACTATCAATGAGCAGTTCTTC. This gives the protein CASIRDHHANTINEQFF.

The gene calls are TRBV6-5 and TRBJ1-3; the D gene is possibly TRBD1 (6 bases). Germline V gene data show CDR1 as MNHEY and CDR2 as SVGAGI. Between the trimmed V and J ends, which lost 0 bases and 4 bases, there was a span of 16 bases. CDR3 length: 17 amino acids. The CDR3 coding sequence is TGTGCCAGCAGTTACTCGACTCTCGCGGGGGCAGGAAACACCATATATTTT. Translated, it gives CASSYSTLAGAGNTIYF.

This chain links TRBV7-2 with TRBJ2-5, with D tentatively TRBD2 (6 bases). The tail of the sequence fits TRBJ2-1 better, so the J call may be wrong. Germline V gene sequence: CDR1 SGHTA, CDR2 FQGNSA. This CDR3 spans 14 amino acids. CDR3 amino acids: CASSLRGGIGEQFF. The CDR3 nucleotides are TGTGCCAGCAGCTTACGCGGCGGGATTGGAGAGCAGTTCTTC.

The chain has TRBV29-1 and TRBJ1-1; 10 bases are a match to TRBD1. This CDR3 region has 14 residues. V shed 5 bases, J shed 1 base, and the junction held 4 bases outside the gene matches. Looked up from germline, CDR1 is SQVTM and CDR2 is ANQGSEA. The CDR3 DNA reads TGCAGCGTTCTGGACAGGGGGTGGAACACTGAAGCTTTCTTT. It specifies CSVLDRGWNTEAFF. The complete variable domain, with remaining parts taken from reference TRBV29-1 and TRBJ1-1, reads SAVISQKPSRDICQRGTSLTIQCQVDSQVTMMFWYRQQPGQSLTLIATANQGSEATYESGFVIDKFPISRPNLTFSTLTVSNMSPEDSSIYLCSVLDRGWNTEAFFGQGTRLTVV.

This clonotype appeared a few times. This chain connects TRBV29-1 to TRBJ2-3; TRBD2 matches 13 bases. The CDR3 totals 15 residues. Unmatched junction bases numbered 5, after V lost 4 bases and J lost 4 bases. In germline, CDR1 is SQVTM, CDR2 ANQGSEA. CDR3 loop: CSVAGTSGEADTQYF. CDR3 nucleotides: TGCAGCGTTGCCGGGACTAGCGGGGAAGCAGATACGCAGTATTTT.

The chain carries TRBV20-1 and TRBJ2-3, with 8 bases matching TRBD2. The CDR3 is made up of 16 amino acids. The V gene end was trimmed by 1 base and the J gene end by 4 bases; junction bases not matched to a gene: 10. Looked up from germline, CDR1 is DFQATT and CDR2 is SNEGSKA (reference sequence). DNA of the CDR3: TGCAGTGCTAGAGGCAAGAGCGGGGGATCGCCAGATACGCAGTATTTT. This encodes CSARGKSGGSPDTQYF.

This sequence joins TRBV29-1 and TRBJ2-7; D is unclear. This CDR3 is 14 amino acids long. The germline V gene encodes CDR1 SQVTM and CDR2 ANQGSEA. V was cut by 1 base and J by 0 bases, with 10 bases left in between. The CDR3 DNA follows: TGCAGCGTTGAAGGTCCCGAGAGCTCCTACGAGCAGTACTTC. The encoded protein is CSVEGPESSYEQYF.

This clonotype showed up just once. The chain joins TRBV29-1 to TRBJ1-3; D uncertain. The germline V gene encodes CDR1 SQVTM and CDR2 ANQGSEA. This CDR3 has 13 amino acids. Trimming removed 3 bases at V and 2 bases at J, with 8 bases between. The CDR3 DNA reads TGCAGCGTTGACGGCGGGACTGGAAACACCATATATTTT. Protein: CSVDGGTGNTIYF. Variable domain in full (rest from reference TRBV29-1 and TRBJ1-3): SAVISQKPSRDICQRGTSLTIQCQVDSQVTMMFWYRQQPGQSLTLIATANQGSEATYESGFVIDKFPISRPNLTFSTLTVSNMSPEDSSIYLCSVDGGTGNTIYFGEGSWLTVV.

The rearrangement links TRBV28 to TRBJ1-4, with D possibly being TRBD1 (6 bases). V was pared by 10 bases and J by 7 bases, with 19 bases between. Germline CDR1 MDHEN, CDR2 SYDVKM. The CDR3 spans 14 residues. CDR3 bases: TGTGCCATATCAAACAGGGCCAACTTTGAAAAACTGTTTTTT. Its translation is CAISNRANFEKLFF.

The DNA of the CDR3 is TGTGCCAGCAGCTTAGCACAGGGCGAAGGCGTCCTGACTTTC. It specifies CASSLAQGEGVLTF. The chain recombines TRBV7-8 with TRBJ2-6; perhaps TRBD1 as D (6 bases). Germline CDR1 SGHVS, CDR2 FQNEAQ. The CDR3 totals 14 residues. The V gene lost 0 bases and the J gene lost 12 bases, with 12 bases spanning the gap.

The chain couples TRBV11-2 to TRBJ2-3; 8 bases line up with TRBD1. V was pared by 7 bases and J by 2 bases, with 8 bases of the junction left unmatched. The CDR3 is 15 amino acids. The V gene's germline CDR1 is SGHAT and CDR2 FQNNGV. CDR3 coding DNA: TGTGCCAGCATCAGACAGGGGCAACCCACAGATACGCAGTATTTT. Residues: CASIRQGQPTDTQYF. Together with reference TRBV11-2 and TRBJ2-3, the CDR3 gives the full variable domain: EAGVAQSPRYKIIEKRQSVAFWCNPISGHATLYWYQQILGQGPKLLIQFQNNGVVDDSQLPKDRFSAERLKGVDSTLKIQPAKLEDSAVYLCASIRQGQPTDTQYFGPGTRLTVL.

This clonotype was counted between two and nine times. The chain has TRBV29-1 and TRBJ1-2; D perhaps matches TRBD1 (5 bases). Looked up from germline, CDR1 is SQVTM and CDR2 is ANQGSEA. V lost 3 bases to trimming and J lost 4 bases, with 18 bases between them. This CDR3 is 15 amino acids long. The CDR3 spells CSVERRDSRVYGYTF. The DNA for the CDR3 is TGCAGCGTTGAGCGAAGGGACTCTCGTGTCTATGGCTACACCTTC.

As concerns this clonotype: A junction boundary mismatches the germline segment, possibly from a read error. The V and J genes are TRBV7-6 and TRBJ2-5; 8 nucleotides align to TRBD1. The end of the DNA fits TRBJ2-7 better, so the J call may be wrong. Germline V gene sequence: CDR1 SGHVS, CDR2 FNYEAQ. The CDR3 extends over 15 amino acids. The CDR3 loop reads CACSPWTGYRNEQYF. In DNA form, the CDR3 reads TGTGCCTGCAGCCCATGGACAGGGTATAGAAACGAGCAGTACTTC.

The rearrangement uses TRBV19 and TRBJ2-5; TRBD1 matches at 7 bases. The trim removed 3 bases at V and 5 bases at J, leaving 9 bases unmatched. The CDR3 spans 15 residues. Germline assignment: CDR1 LNHDA and CDR2 SQIVND (reference sequence). CDR3 sequence reads: CASSIDPTGFETQYF. CDR3 nucleotides: TGTGCCAGTAGTATCGACCCGACAGGGTTCGAGACCCAGTACTTC.

V and J are TRBV5-1 and TRBJ2-5; tentatively, D is TRBD1 (6 bases). The CDR3 sequence is 13 residues long. The V end lost 7 bases, the J end lost 1 base, and 11 bases lay between the germline ends. CDR1 is SGHRS and CDR2 is YFSETQ in the germline V gene. For the CDR3, the DNA is TGCGCCAGCGGCGCAGGGGTCCAAGAGACCCAGTACTTC. Its protein product is CASGAGVQETQYF. The full variable domain, in which reference TRBV5-1 and TRBJ2-5 provide the parts outside the CDR3, is KAGVTQTPRYLIKTRGQQVTLSCSPISGHRSVSWYQQTPGQGLQFLFEYFSETQRNKGNFPGRFSGRQFSNSRSEMNVSTLELGDSALYLCASGAGVQETQYFGPGTRLLVL.

This clonotype has a handful of counts. In DNA, the CDR3 is TGCAGTGCTAGAGATGGGAGACAGCAGGGAATTACTCCTAACTACGAGCAGTACTTC. This gives the protein CSARDGRQQGITPNYEQYF. This chain joins TRBV20-1 and TRBJ2-1, with D possibly being TRBD1 or TRBD2 (5 bases each). The J call may be wrong; the DNA end is better matched by TRBJ2-7. CDR1 and CDR2 (germline): DFQATT, SNEGSKA (reference sequence). This CDR3 is 19 amino acids long.

V gene TRBV20-1 combines with J gene TRBJ1-5, with TRBD1 as a possible D gene (5 bases). V was shortened by 2 bases and J by 2 bases, with 10 bases between the two germline ends. The CDR3 loop spans 14 amino acids. Germline V CDR1 and CDR2: DFQATT, SNEGSKA (reference sequence). CDR3 DNA: TGCAGTGCTAGATTGGGGGGTCGCAATCAGCCCCAGCATTTT. Translated, it gives CSARLGGRNQPQHF.

This clonotype was seen a handful of times. V usage is TRBV29-1 and J usage is TRBJ1-2, with D possibly matching TRBD1 (5 bases). The V end lost 5 bases, the J end lost 0 bases, and 10 bases lay between the germline ends. The CDR3 length is 13 residues. Germline V gene lookup returns CDR1 SQVTM and CDR2 ANQGSEA. CDR3 in amino acids: CSVFDSANYGYTF. Written as DNA, the CDR3 is TGCAGCGTTTTTGACAGTGCTAACTATGGCTACACCTTC.

The chain links TRBV7-8 to TRBJ1-1; D is unresolved. CDR1 and CDR2 (germline): SGHVS, FQNEAQ. The CDR3 is made up of 12 amino acids. The V end was cut by 8 bases, the J end by 1 base, with 8 bases between. CDR3 nucleotide sequence: TGTGCCAGCCGATCGGGGAACACTGAAGCTTTCTTT. Its translation: CASRSGNTEAFF.